The sequence of this T cell receptor beta chain was determined in a study of blood T cell repertoires in COVID-19. Study summary: From the United States, Italy and Spain came samples of acute and convalescent COVID-19.

Sequenced by immunoSEQ multiplex PCR; TCRdb stores in-frame clones only, minus some. Of under 500,000 clones in the sample, approximately 90% were seen once. Germline CDR1 is SGHTA and CDR2 is FQGTGA. This CDR3 is built from 13 residues. V was pared by 5 bases and J by 6 bases, with 3 bases of the junction left unmatched. The participants were between roughly 18 and 89 years old and came from about two dozen US areas. Clinical histories supplied by participants themselves formed the basis of cohort assignment. The gene calls are TRBV7-3 and TRBJ2-2; 7 nucleotides match TRBD1. Sequencing was carried out using PBMCs or T cells enriched from blood (not recorded which). The sequence derives from a woman aged 18-29 years with acute COVID-19. DNA for the CDR3: TGTGCCAGCAGCCTGACAGGGCCCGGGGAGCTGTTTTTT. Translation: CASSLTGPGELFF.